Below are 12 T cell receptor beta chains sequenced from a single sample in a study of blood T cell repertoires in COVID-19. Profiled with immunoSEQ multiplex PCR; TCRdb holds only in-frame clones, not every one. The repertoire includes more than 300,000 clones, around nine tenths of them detected once, and approximately 7.4% sits in the top ten. Sequencing input: peripheral blood. These receptors all stem from an older woman with COVID-19, enrolled during active disease.

Only one count was recorded for this clone. The rearrangement uses TRBV24-1 and TRBJ1-1, with 7 bases that match TRBD1. Germline CDR1 KGHDR, CDR2 SFDVKD. The CDR3 is 15 residues long. With 2 bases clipped from V and 4 bases from J, the junction kept 6 bases outside the gene matches. The CDR3 DNA is TGTGCCACCAGTGATTCGACAGGGCCGGCCACTGAAGCTTTCTTT. Translation: CATSDSTGPATEAFF.

This sequence joins TRBV24-1 and TRBJ2-7; 12 bases map to TRBD2. Germline assignment: CDR1 KGHDR and CDR2 SFDVKD. With V trimmed by 5 bases and J by 0 bases, 1 base remained unmatched. CDR3 size: 15 residues. CDR3 sequence: CATSGTSGDSYEQYF. The CDR3 nucleotides read TGTGCCACCAGTGGGACTAGCGGGGACTCCTACGAGCAGTACTTC.

The chain carries TRBV4-3 and TRBJ2-2; TRBD2 agrees at 8 bases. V lost 0 bases and J lost 6; bases outside the gene matches: 6. Germline assignment: CDR1 LGHNA and CDR2 YSLEER. The CDR3 extends over 16 amino acids. Here the CDR3 DNA reads TGCGCCAGCAGCCAAGATCAGCGGGGGAGCGCCGGGGAGCTGTTTTTT. Translated: CASSQDQRGSAGELFF.

The chain employs TRBV28 and TRBJ2-7; D gene unclear. The CDR3 covers 13 residues. Trimming cost V 3 bases and J 6 bases, with 12 bases left between them. Looked up from germline, CDR1 is MDHEN and CDR2 is SYDVKM. CDR3 in DNA: TGTGCCAGCAGTTTCCGGGTTCCTCCCGAGCAGTACTTC. It codes for CASSFRVPPEQYF.

V and J are TRBV5-6 and TRBJ2-1; a weak D match, TRBD1 (6 bases). Germline V gives CDR1 SGHDT, CDR2 YYEEEE. The V end lost 4 bases, the J end lost 4 bases, and 15 bases lay between the germline ends. The CDR3 spans 15 residues. The CDR3 protein is CASSPSLRGYNEQFF. The CDR3 bases are TGTGCCAGCAGCCCCTCACTCAGGGGTTACAATGAGCAGTTCTTC.

CDR3 in DNA: TGTGCCAGCAGAGCGGACAGCTCCTATAATTCACCCCTCCACTTT. Its translation is CASRADSSYNSPLHF. The chain joins TRBV6-5 to TRBJ1-6; tentative D call: TRBD1 (6 bases). In germline, CDR1 is MNHEY, CDR2 SVGAGI. V gave up 6 bases and J gave up 0 bases, with 9 bases separating them. The CDR3 runs to 15 residues.

The gene calls are TRBV5-4 and TRBJ2-3; 10 bases are shared with TRBD2. The CDR3 consists of 17 residues. Germline CDR1 and CDR2: SGHNT and YYREEE (reference sequence). J gave up 3 bases and V 7 bases, and 14 bases lay outside the gene matches. The CDR3 loop reads CASALRRISGGTDTQYF. CDR3 bases: TGTGCCAGCGCGTTGCGGCGGATTAGCGGGGGGACAGATACGCAGTATTTT.

The chain is built from TRBV7-9 and TRBJ2-3; D perhaps matches TRBD1 (5 bases). Trimming pared 1 base from V and 0 bases from J, leaving 5 bases between. Germline CDR1 and CDR2: SEHNR and FQNEAQ (reference sequence). The CDR3 has 14 amino acids. CDR3 nucleotide sequence: TGTGCCAGCAGCTTAGAGGGGAGCACAGATACGCAGTATTTT. It yields the protein CASSLEGSTDTQYF.

The chain couples TRBV15 to TRBJ1-5; D unresolved. The CDR3 is 14 amino acids. Germline values: CDR1 LNHNV, CDR2 YYDKDF (reference sequence). V was cut by 5 bases and J by 3 bases, with 11 bases left in between. CDR3 protein: CATSPFGNNQPQHF. The DNA of the CDR3 is TGTGCCACCAGCCCCTTCGGGAACAATCAGCCCCAGCATTTT.

This chain connects TRBV29-1 to TRBJ2-1; possible D gene TRBD1, 6 bases. This CDR3 comprises 13 residues. V lost 3 bases, J lost 6 bases, and 12 bases lay in between. Per the germline V gene, CDR1 is SQVTM and CDR2 is ANQGSEA. This CDR3 is CSVDVGASNEQFF. The CDR3 nucleotides read TGCAGCGTTGACGTGGGGGCTTCCAATGAGCAGTTCTTC.

The chain joins TRBV5-4 to TRBJ1-1; 10 bases are a match to TRBD1. Germline loops: CDR1 SGHNT, CDR2 YYREEE (reference sequence). Trimming removed 4 bases from V and 4 bases from J; junction bases left unmatched: 7. This CDR3 has 15 amino acids. The CDR3 reads CASSLPWTGGTEAFF. The DNA for the CDR3 is TGTGCCAGCAGCCTACCGTGGACAGGGGGCACTGAAGCTTTCTTT.

J is TRBJ1-2 and V is TRBV4-1; D perhaps matches TRBD1 (6 bases). V was shortened by 4 bases and J by 4 bases, with 19 bases between the two germline ends. CDR1 is MGHRA and CDR2 is YSYEKL in the germline V gene. This CDR3 has 16 residues. The CDR3 coding sequence is TGCGCCAGCAGCCCTCCAGGGGAAGGTGTACTCTATGGCTACACCTTC. Its translation: CASSPPGEGVLYGYTF.